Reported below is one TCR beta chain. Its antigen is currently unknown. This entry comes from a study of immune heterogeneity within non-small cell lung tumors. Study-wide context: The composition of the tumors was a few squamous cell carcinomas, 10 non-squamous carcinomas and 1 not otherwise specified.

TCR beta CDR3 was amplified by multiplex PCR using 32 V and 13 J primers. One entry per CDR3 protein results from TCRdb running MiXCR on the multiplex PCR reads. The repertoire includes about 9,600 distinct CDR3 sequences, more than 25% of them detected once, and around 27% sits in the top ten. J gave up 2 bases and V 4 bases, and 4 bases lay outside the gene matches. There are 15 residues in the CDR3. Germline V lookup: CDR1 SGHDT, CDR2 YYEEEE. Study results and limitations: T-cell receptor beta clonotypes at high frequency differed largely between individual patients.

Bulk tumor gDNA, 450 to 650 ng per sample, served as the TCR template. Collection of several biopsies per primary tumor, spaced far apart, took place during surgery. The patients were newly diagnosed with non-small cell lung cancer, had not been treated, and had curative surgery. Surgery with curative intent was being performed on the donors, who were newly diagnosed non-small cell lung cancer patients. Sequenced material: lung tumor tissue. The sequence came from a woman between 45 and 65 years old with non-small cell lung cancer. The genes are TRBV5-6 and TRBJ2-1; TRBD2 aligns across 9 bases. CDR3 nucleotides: TGTGCCAGCAGCAAGACTAGCGGTACCTACAATGAGCAGTTCTTC. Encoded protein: CASSKTSGTYNEQFF.